A selection of T cell receptor beta chains follows, all from one sample in a study of blood T cell repertoires in COVID-19. The method was immunoSEQ multiplex PCR; TCRdb's version includes in-frame clones alone and lacks a portion of them. The table includes around 400,000 clones, around nine tenths detected once. Sequences were obtained from PBMCs or T cells enriched from blood (not recorded which). Receptors were obtained from a woman between 18 and 30 years old who had been exposed to COVID-19. CDR3s include the opening cysteine and the closing phenylalanine or tryptophan. D genes are given only for firm matches. Size tells how often a clone was seen (once, few, many) or the class of an expanded clone, and some rows leave it out.

size | D | J | V | DNA | CDR3
. | TRBD1 | TRBJ1-4 | TRBV19 | TGTGCCAGTAGTACCGGGACAGGGGTACTTAATGAAAAACTGTTTTTT | CASSTGTGVLNEKLFF
. | TRBD2 | TRBJ2-1 | TRBV9 | TGTGCCAGCAGCACACCGACCGGGACTAGCGGGGGGGCGGTGTCCTACAATGAGCAGTTCTTC | CASSTPTGTSGGAVSYNEQFF
few | . | TRBJ2-7 | TRBV5-1 | TGCGCCAGCAGCTTGACTAGCTACGAGCAGTACTTC | CASSLTSYEQYF
. | TRBD1 | TRBJ2-7 | TRBV10-3 | TGTGCCATCAGGGGGACAGAGATCTACGAGCAGTACTTC | CAIRGTEIYEQYF
. | . | TRBJ2-3 | TRBV28 | TGTGCCAGCAGTTTGGCCGGCGGTATTAGCACAGATACGCAGTATTTT | CASSLAGGISTDTQYF
. | TRBD2 | TRBJ2-3 | TRBV9 | TGTGCCAGCAGCGCCCGACTAGCGGATACGCAGTATTTT | CASSARLADTQYF
. | TRBD1 | TRBJ2-3 | TRBV7-9 | TGTGCCAGCAGCTTTAGGACAGGGCGCACAGATACGCAGTATTTT | CASSFRTGRTDTQYF
. | . | TRBJ1-2 | TRBV30 | TGTGCCTGGGGACAAGCAGGAAACTATGGCTACACCTTC | CAWGQAGNYGYTF
. | TRBD2 | TRBJ2-7 | TRBV5-4 | TGTGCCACCAGACTAGCGGGAGTATACGAGCAGTACTTC | CATRLAGVYEQYF
. | TRBD1 | TRBJ2-3 | TRBV2 | TGTGCCAGCAGTGATACCCAGGGGGCCGGGCGCACAGATACGCAGTATTTT | CASSDTQGAGRTDTQYF
. | . | TRBJ2-5 | TRBV4-1 | TGCGCCAGCAGAGGCGGGATAACCCCCGACCGGGAGACCCAGTACTTC | CASRGGITPDRETQYF
. | TRBD1 | TRBJ2-2 | TRBV3-1/TRBV3-2 | TGTGCCAGCAGCCAAGATGAGGGACAGGCGGACACCGGGGAGCTGTTTTTT | CASSQDEGQADTGELFF
. | . | TRBJ2-5 | TRBV5-4 | TGTGCCAGCAGCTTGATTAGGGGAAAACAAGAGACCCAGTACTTC | CASSLIRGKQETQYF
. | . | TRBJ2-7 | TRBV5-6 | TGTGCCAGCACCCCCTCGGGATACTACGAGCAGTACTTC | CASTPSGYYEQYF
. | . | TRBJ1-1 | TRBV6-5 | TGTGCCAGCAGTTACTCGATCTCAGGGCCTGAAGCTTTCTTT | CASSYSISGPEAFF
. | . | TRBJ1-2 | TRBV7-2 | TGTGCCAGCAGCTTAGGAGGGCAAAGGGGCTACACCTTC | CASSLGGQRGYTF
. | . | TRBJ2-1 | TRBV5-1 | TGCGCCAGCAGCATGGGACTCACCACCTACAATGAGCAGTTCTTC | CASSMGLTTYNEQFF
. | . | TRBJ2-1 | TRBV19 | TGTGCCAGTAGTATTGGGCAGTACAATGAGCAGTTCTTC | CASSIGQYNEQFF
once | TRBD1 | TRBJ2-2 | TRBV24-1 | TGTGCCACCAGTGATTTTTGGGACAGGGGGGACACCGGGGAGCTGTTTTTT | CATSDFWDRGDTGELFF
. | . | TRBJ1-4 | TRBV7-2 | TGTGCCAGCAGTCCGAGGGTCCGGAGGGCTGGTGAAAAACTGTTTTTT | CASSPRVRRAGEKLFF
. | . | TRBJ1-1 | TRBV7-9 | TGTGCCAGCAGCTCCTTACAGGGGAACACTGAAGCTTTCTTT | CASSSLQGNTEAFF
few | . | TRBJ2-3 | TRBV27 | TGTGCCAGCAGTTACAAGTATTCTAGCACAGATACGCAGTATTTT | CASSYKYSSTDTQYF
. | TRBD2 | TRBJ2-7 | TRBV20-1 | TGCAGTGCTAGTTTGACGGGAGGGGGGTACGAGCAGTACTTC | CSASLTGGGYEQYF
. | . | TRBJ1-6 | TRBV6-5 | TGTGCCAGCCGATTAGTAGGGGGTAATTCACCCCTCCACTTT | CASRLVGGNSPLHF
. | . | TRBJ2-7 | TRBV12-3/TRBV12-4 | TGTGCCAGCAGTCGACAGCGCGAGCAGTACTTC | CASSRQREQYF
. | TRBD1 | TRBJ2-2 | TRBV28 | TGTGCCAGCAGGGCCGGGACAGGGGACTACACCGGGGAGCTGTTTTTT | CASRAGTGDYTGELFF
. | . | TRBJ1-4 | TRBV3-1/TRBV3-2 | TGTGCCAGCAGCCAAGATGTCCCGAAACTGTTTTTT | CASSQDVPKLFF
few | TRBD2 | TRBJ2-3 | TRBV6-4 | TGTGCCAGCAGTACCGGGCCCCCGGGAGGAAGCACAGATACGCAGTATTTT | CASSTGPPGGSTDTQYF
. | . | TRBJ2-1 | TRBV28 | TGTGCCAGCAGTTCCCGCACAGGGTTCGGTGAGCAGTTCTTC | CASSSRTGFGEQFF
. | . | TRBJ1-4 | TRBV7-8 | TGTGCCAGCAGCTGGACCAGGGCCCACGGTGAAAAACTGTTTTTT | CASSWTRAHGEKLFF
. | TRBD1 | TRBJ1-1 | TRBV9 | TGTGCCAGCAGCGTAGGGGCAGGGGGCCACACTGAAGCTTTCTTT | CASSVGAGGHTEAFF